This entry lists 23 T cell receptor beta chains sequenced from one sample in a study of blood T cell repertoires in COVID-19. Libraries were prepared by immunoSEQ multiplex PCR; TCRdb keeps only in-frame clonotypes and omits some of them. The sample includes about 380,000 clones, roughly nine tenths seen only once; the top ten take 2.5% to 3.5%. Sequences were obtained from PBMCs or T cells enriched from blood (not recorded which). Every receptor here comes from a woman aged 25 to 39 who had recovered from COVID-19.

This chain links TRBV19 with TRBJ1-1, with TRBD1 as a possible D gene (5 bases). The CDR3 is 14 residues long. The V gene's germline CDR1 is LNHDA and CDR2 SQIVND (reference sequence). The V end lost 10 bases, the J end lost 0 bases, and 15 bases lay between the germline ends. CDR3 protein: CATGQTVMNTEAFF. CDR3 nucleotide sequence: TGTGCCACCGGACAAACTGTTATGAACACTGAAGCTTTCTTT.

This sequence joins TRBV3-1 (or the pseudogene TRBV3-2) and TRBJ1-2, with 9 nucleotides matching TRBD1. The germline CDR1 and CDR2 sequences are LGHDT and YNNKEL (reference sequence). V was pared by 3 bases and J by 4 bases, with 3 bases of the junction left unmatched. The CDR3 length is 14 residues. The CDR3 DNA reads TGTGCCAGCAGCCAGCCGGGACAGGGCTATGGCTACACCTTC. Its translation is CASSQPGQGYGYTF.

The rearrangement links TRBV7-8 to TRBJ2-2, with a tentative D call TRBD2 (7 bases). Trimming took 3 bases from V and 3 from J, leaving 11 bases between them. The V gene's germline CDR1 is SGHVS and CDR2 FQNEAQ. CDR3 length: 15 amino acids. CDR3 region: CASSFGGADTGELFF. Written as DNA, the CDR3 is TGTGCCAGCAGCTTTGGGGGGGCGGACACCGGGGAGCTGTTTTTT.

The V and J genes are TRBV11-2 and TRBJ2-3, with TRBD1 identical over 8 bases. This CDR3 comprises 16 residues. Germline V gene lookup returns CDR1 SGHAT and CDR2 FQNNGV. V lost 5 bases and J lost 3; bases outside the gene matches: 10. The CDR3 loop reads CASSPRQGAGTDTQYF. The CDR3 DNA sequence: TGTGCCAGCAGCCCCCGGCAGGGGGCTGGAACAGATACGCAGTATTTT.

The chain couples TRBV2 to TRBJ2-7; the D is unclear. This CDR3 has 13 residues. The germline V and J ends were trimmed by 7 bases and 5 bases, with 15 bases remaining between them. The germline V gene encodes CDR1 SNHLY and CDR2 FYNNEI. The CDR3 loop is CASISRPPNEQYF. CDR3 sequence (DNA): TGTGCCAGCATTTCCAGGCCTCCTAACGAGCAGTACTTC.

This sequence joins TRBV19 and TRBJ1-1; no definite D call. The germline CDR1 and CDR2 sequences are LNHDA and SQIVND (reference sequence). Trimming removed 1 base at V and 6 bases at J, with 12 bases between. CDR3 length: 14 amino acids. Here the CDR3 DNA reads TGTGCCAGTAGTATAGGTCGACAAGTCGCTGAAGCTTTCTTT. Its protein product is CASSIGRQVAEAFF.

The V and J genes are TRBV9 and TRBJ2-3; possible D gene TRBD2, 5 bases. The germline V gene encodes CDR1 SGDLS and CDR2 YYNGEE. Trimming removed 0 bases from V and 1 base from J, with 18 bases in between. CDR3 length: 18 amino acids. CDR3 sequence (DNA): TGTGCCAGCAGCGTAGGATCGGGGATTGTATTAGGCACAGATACGCAGTATTTT. This translates into CASSVGSGIVLGTDTQYF.

This clone was detected only once. The chain is built from TRBV7-9 and TRBJ2-1, with 9 bases matching TRBD1. Germline V gene data show CDR1 as SEHNR and CDR2 as FQNEAQ (reference sequence). The CDR3 has 15 residues. V trimming: 5 bases; J trimming: 8 bases; junction bases outside the gene matches: 10. CDR3 protein: CASSPTGGYIDEQFF. CDR3 bases: TGTGCCAGCAGCCCGACAGGGGGGTATATCGATGAGCAGTTCTTC.

In this sample, this clone turned up a few times. V gene TRBV18 combines with J gene TRBJ2-2, with D possibly TRBD2 on 5 matching bases. CDR3 length: 16 residues. The germline CDR1 and CDR2 sequences are KGHSH and LQKENI. The ends were cut back, 6 bases at V and 0 bases at J, with 14 bases in the middle. The CDR3 here is CASSPKAGSNTGELFF. The CDR3 DNA follows: TGTGCCAGCTCGCCCAAGGCGGGCTCGAACACCGGGGAGCTGTTTTTT.

This chain connects TRBV11-2 to TRBJ1-6; TRBD1 aligns across 8 bases. Germline V CDR1 and CDR2: SGHAT, FQNNGV. This CDR3 contains 15 residues. J was trimmed by 7 bases and V by 6 bases; bases with no gene match: 8. The CDR3 DNA reads TGTGCCAGCAGTTCAACGAGACAGGGGAATTCACCCCTCCACTTT. Its protein is CASSSTRQGNSPLHF. Drawing the rest from reference TRBV11-2 and TRBJ1-6, the complete variable domain is EAGVAQSPRYKIIEKRQSVAFWCNPISGHATLYWYQQILGQGPKLLIQFQNNGVVDDSQLPKDRFSAERLKGVDSTLKIQPAKLEDSAVYLCASSSTRQGNSPLHFGNGTRLTVT.

The gene calls are TRBV18 and TRBJ1-2; D uncertain. V lost 2 bases and J 2 bases, leaving 12 bases between the germline ends. Germline V gene lookup returns CDR1 KGHSH and CDR2 LQKENI. The CDR3 loop spans 15 amino acids. The CDR3 DNA sequence: TGTGCCAGCTCACCAGTTTCGACGGAGAACTATGGCTACACCTTC. This codes for CASSPVSTENYGYTF.

This chain joins TRBV6-5 and TRBJ1-1; unclear D gene. The CDR3 spans 15 residues. V gave up 6 bases and J gave up 0 bases, with 14 bases separating them. CDR1 and CDR2 (germline): MNHEY, SVGAGI. The CDR3 DNA reads as TGTGCCAGCAGATCCTCCTGGCCTTTGAACACTGAAGCTTTCTTT. This encodes CASRSSWPLNTEAFF.

This rearrangement joins TRBV14 to TRBJ2-1; 9 bases agree with TRBD1. Per the germline V gene, CDR1 is SGHDN and CDR2 is FVKESK. Trimming at V came to 3 bases and at J to 7 bases, leaving 10 bases not matched to a gene. The CDR3 is made up of 16 amino acids. Here the CDR3 reads CASSHVRDRVLNEQFF. The CDR3 DNA reads as TGTGCCAGCAGCCACGTCCGGGACAGGGTGCTAAATGAGCAGTTCTTC.

The count of this clone is one. The chain recombines TRBV2 with TRBJ1-1, with TRBD1 as a possible D gene (5 bases). This CDR3 is 14 amino acids long. In germline, CDR1 is SNHLY, CDR2 FYNNEI. Trimming took 6 bases from V and 5 from J, leaving 16 bases between them. CDR3 DNA: TGTGCCAGCAGACCCGGGGGGTACGAGACTGAAGCTTTCTTT. Translation: CASRPGGYETEAFF.

The CDR3 nucleotides read TGTGCCAGCAGCCCCGGGGGCGACAGGGGCTCACCCCTCCACTTT. Protein sequence: CASSPGGDRGSPLHF. The chain carries TRBV7-2 and TRBJ1-6, with TRBD1 matching 8 bases. With V trimmed by 5 bases and J by 10 bases, 10 bases remained unmatched. This CDR3 has 15 amino acids. Per the germline V gene, CDR1 is SGHTA and CDR2 is FQGNSA.

This clone was detected only a few times. The V gene is TRBV10-3, the J gene TRBJ2-3; possibly TRBD2 for D (5 bases). Germline V gives CDR1 ENHRY, CDR2 SYGVKD. Trimming cost V 11 bases and J 0 bases, with 12 bases left between them. The CDR3 runs to 13 residues. For the CDR3, the DNA is TGTGCCGCGGGCACTGCTAGCACAGATACGCAGTATTTT. Its translation is CAAGTASTDTQYF.

The V call is TRBV28, the J call TRBJ1-2; D gene unclear. CDR3 length: 13 amino acids. Trimming pared 5 bases from V and 0 bases from J, leaving 7 bases between. Looked up from germline, CDR1 is MDHEN and CDR2 is SYDVKM. CDR3: CASSEGANYGYTF. The CDR3 bases are TGTGCCAGCAGTGAGGGAGCTAACTATGGCTACACCTTC.

The rearrangement uses TRBV4-2 and TRBJ2-1; D remains unclear. Per germline, CDR1 LGHNA and CDR2 YNFKEQ. The CDR3 is made up of 13 amino acids. Trimming stripped 0 bases from V and 6 bases from J, with 6 bases between. The CDR3 spells CASSQDEVNEQFF. The CDR3 nucleotides read TGTGCCAGCAGCCAAGATGAGGTCAATGAGCAGTTCTTC.

This clone appeared once. J is TRBJ2-1 and V is TRBV2; TRBD2 is a possible D gene (6 bases). V was pared by 6 bases and J by 0 bases, with 18 bases between. CDR1 SNHLY and CDR2 FYNNEI come from the germline V gene. This CDR3 is built from 17 residues. The CDR3 DNA sequence: TGTGCCAGCAGGGAACTCGCTGGGGGGAACTCCTACAATGAGCAGTTCTTC. It codes for CASRELAGGNSYNEQFF.

V is TRBV20-1 and J is TRBJ2-1, with 8 bases matching TRBD2. J gave up 0 bases and V 3 bases, and 4 bases lay outside the gene matches. The CDR3 consists of 15 residues. Per the germline V gene, CDR1 is DFQATT and CDR2 is SNEGSKA (reference sequence). For the CDR3, the DNA is TGCAGTGCTAGTAGCCTAGCGGGCTCCTACAATGAGCAGTTCTTC. Amino acid sequence: CSASSLAGSYNEQFF.

The chain uses TRBV30 and TRBJ2-3; 8 bases are shared with TRBD2. This CDR3 is built from 12 residues. Looked up from germline, CDR1 is GTSNPN and CDR2 is SVGIG (reference sequence). Trimming cost V 4 bases and J 5 bases; bases outside gene matches: 2. The CDR3 nucleotides read TGTGCCTGGATAGCGGGGAGAGATACGCAGTATTTT. Protein product: CAWIAGRDTQYF.

The V gene is TRBV19, the J gene TRBJ2-1; 9 bases are shared with TRBD2. CDR3 length: 15 residues. V gave up 0 bases and J gave up 9 bases; unmatched junction bases: 6. Germline lookup yields CDR1 LNHDA and CDR2 SQIVND (reference sequence). The CDR3 DNA follows: TGTGCCAGTAGTATAGAGGTAGCGGGAGAGCGTGAGCAGTTCTTC. It encodes CASSIEVAGEREQFF.

This chain links TRBV27 with TRBJ1-3, with 9 bases identical to TRBD1. J was trimmed by 3 bases and V by 5 bases; bases with no gene match: 8. CDR3 length: 16 amino acids. Germline-derived CDR1 and CDR2 are MNHEY and SMNVEV (reference sequence). The CDR3 loop reads CASSSTGGGFGNTIYF. The CDR3 coding sequence is TGTGCCAGCAGTAGTACAGGGGGCGGTTTTGGAAACACCATATATTTT.